This is a list of T cell receptor beta chains from one sample in a study of blood T cells in healthy people across ages. In TCRdb, the 5' RACE reads were re-called with MiXCR into one record per CDR3 protein. The table shows over 1,500,000 distinct CDR3 sequences, with less than 50% occurring only once. Sequenced sample: blood. These receptors originate from a woman aged 40 to 50 in good health. CDR3s include the opening cysteine and the closing phenylalanine or tryptophan. Fields, in order: J gene, D gene, clone size, V gene, CDR3 DNA, CDR3 protein. D genes are given only for firm matches. Only some rows state a clone size, as once, few, many or a class for expanded clones.

J: TRBJ2-1
D: -
size: -
V: TRBV27
DNA: TGTGCCAGCAGTTTACCAGGGGTCACCAATGAGCAGTTCTTC
CDR3: CASSLPGVTNEQFF

J: TRBJ1-4
D: TRBD1
size: once
V: TRBV28
DNA: TGTGCCAGCAGTACAGGGGGCGGAGGAGAAAAACTGTTTTTT
CDR3: CASSTGGGGEKLFF

J: TRBJ2-7
D: -
size: few
V: TRBV4-3
DNA: TGCGCCAGCAGCCGGACCCAAAGTGGGTACTCCTACGAGCAGTACTTC
CDR3: CASSRTQSGYSYEQYF

J: TRBJ2-3
D: -
size: few
V: TRBV24-1
DNA: TGTGCCACCAGTGAAAGGCCCCAAGCTAGGCAGTATTTT
CDR3: CATSERPQARQYF

J: TRBJ2-1
D: -
size: few
V: TRBV28
DNA: TGTGCCAGCAGGCCCCTAGGCTCCTCCTACAATGAGCAGTTCTTC
CDR3: CASRPLGSSYNEQFF

J: TRBJ2-7
D: -
size: -
V: TRBV5-1
DNA: TGCGCCAGCAGAGTTCAGGACGGGACCGAGCAGTACTTC
CDR3: CASRVQDGTEQYF

J: TRBJ1-5
D: TRBD1
size: -
V: TRBV20-1
DNA: TGCAGTGCTTTCCTGCGACAGGGGGATCGAAGCAATCAGCCCCAGCATTTT
CDR3: CSAFLRQGDRSNQPQHF

J: TRBJ1-5
D: -
size: -
V: TRBV20-1
DNA: TGCAGTGCCGAGAGACGACGTGGCGGCAATCAGCCCCAGCATTTT
CDR3: CSAERRRGGNQPQHF

J: TRBJ2-1
D: TRBD1
size: once
V: TRBV11-2
DNA: TGTGCCAGCAGGCAGACAGGGGACCCTTTATACGAGCAGTTCTTC
CDR3: CASRQTGDPLYEQFF

J: TRBJ2-7
D: TRBD1
size: -
V: TRBV6-6
DNA: TGTGCCAGCAGAGAGACAGGGGCGGCCTACGAGCAGTACTTC
CDR3: CASRETGAAYEQYF

J: TRBJ2-5
D: -
size: -
V: TRBV5-6
DNA: TGTGCCAGCAGCTTGAAACTAGTGGGGGAGACCCAGTACTTC
CDR3: CASSLKLVGETQYF

J: TRBJ2-6
D: -
size: few
V: TRBV29-1
DNA: TGCAGCGTTGTTATGGCGGGGAACTCTGGGGCCAACGTCCTGACTTTC
CDR3: CSVVMAGNSGANVLTF

J: TRBJ2-3
D: -
size: -
V: TRBV14
DNA: TGTGCCAGCAGCCAAGAGCGGGGGCGCACAGATACGCGGTATTTT
CDR3: CASSQERGRTDTRYF

J: TRBJ2-3
D: TRBD2
size: few
V: TRBV27
DNA: TGTGCCAGCAGTAGCGGTATTAGCGGGAACACAGATACGCAGTATTTT
CDR3: CASSSGISGNTDTQYF

J: TRBJ2-5
D: TRBD2
size: -
V: TRBV6-1
DNA: TGTGCCAGCAGTCTTCCGCCTAGCGGGGGTCACACCAAAGAGACCCAGTACTTC
CDR3: CASSLPPSGGHTKETQYF

J: TRBJ2-1
D: TRBD2
size: few
V: TRBV27
DNA: TGTGCCAGCAGTTCGAGCCTAGCGGGGGGGATCAATGAGCAGTTCTTC
CDR3: CASSSSLAGGINEQFF

J: TRBJ2-5
D: -
size: -
V: TRBV6-6
DNA: TGTGCCAGCACCGACATGACCCGGGAGACCCAGTACTTC
CDR3: CASTDMTRETQYF

J: TRBJ2-3
D: -
size: once
V: TRBV4-1
DNA: TGCGCCAGCAGCCAAGTACTTTTAGGGACCGATACGCAGTATTTT
CDR3: CASSQVLLGTDTQYF

J: TRBJ2-3
D: -
size: -
V: TRBV6-6
DNA: TGTGCCAGCACCTACTTGTTCACAGATACGCAGTATTTT
CDR3: CASTYLFTDTQYF

J: TRBJ2-1
D: TRBD2
size: -
V: TRBV7-2
DNA: TGTGCCAGCAGATTGGTAGCGGGGGCATACAATGAGCAGTTCTTC
CDR3: CASRLVAGAYNEQFF

J: TRBJ1-5
D: -
size: -
V: TRBV2
DNA: TGTGCCAGCATGGCCGGCAATCAGCCCCAGCATTTT
CDR3: CASMAGNQPQHF

J: TRBJ2-6
D: -
size: -
V: TRBV4-3
DNA: TGCGCCAGCAGCCAAGATGAATCTGGGGCCAACGTCCTGACTTTC
CDR3: CASSQDESGANVLTF

J: TRBJ2-1
D: -
size: few
V: TRBV12-3/TRBV12-4
DNA: TGTGCCAGCAAAGGGGAAAGTGAGCAGTTCTTC
CDR3: CASKGESEQFF

J: TRBJ2-3
D: -
size: -
V: TRBV7-9
DNA: TGTGCCAGCAGCTTAGCGCCGGGCCTCAACACAGATACGCAGTATTTT
CDR3: CASSLAPGLNTDTQYF

J: TRBJ2-3
D: TRBD1
size: -
V: TRBV18
DNA: TGTGCCAGCTCACCATTACAGGGGATAGGGTCAAATACGCAGTATTTT
CDR3: CASSPLQGIGSNTQYF

J: TRBJ2-3
D: -
size: -
V: TRBV6-2/TRBV6-3
DNA: TGTGCCAGCAGTTACTCGACGACGAATACGCAGTATTTT
CDR3: CASSYSTTNTQYF

J: TRBJ2-1
D: TRBD1
size: few
V: TRBV20-1
DNA: TGCAGTGCTAGAGCCACGACAGGGGCTACCTACAATGAGCAGTTCTTC
CDR3: CSARATTGATYNEQFF

J: TRBJ2-1
D: -
size: few
V: TRBV2
DNA: TGTGCCAGCAGTGATTCTAGTCCGGTTTACAATGAGCAGTTCTTC
CDR3: CASSDSSPVYNEQFF

J: TRBJ2-1
D: TRBD2
size: -
V: TRBV2
DNA: TGTGCCAGTCCTGCGGGGGTCTACAATGAGCAGTTCTTC
CDR3: CASPAGVYNEQFF

J: TRBJ2-1
D: -
size: -
V: TRBV6-5
DNA: TGTGCCAGCAGTTACGGGCTTGCCAATGAGCAGTTCTTC
CDR3: CASSYGLANEQFF

J: TRBJ2-3
D: -
size: -
V: TRBV6-2/TRBV6-3
DNA: TGTGCCAGCAGCGGGCGGAAAGATACGCAGTATTTT
CDR3: CASSGRKDTQYF

J: TRBJ2-7
D: -
size: -
V: TRBV6-1
DNA: TGTGCCAGCAGTGAATCGGTGACCCGATACGAGCAGTACTTC
CDR3: CASSESVTRYEQYF